The clone carrying this TCR beta chain has only a few counts. Its antigen is as yet unknown. Purities in excess of 98% were seen in all sorted populations. This sample is drawn from a study of beta chain features in type 1 diabetes. Study-level information: Examination of sorted cells across all samples involved 98,000,000 or so cells. General study findings and limits: VDJ junctions sequenced from type 1 diabetes patients showed fewer insertions and more deletions.

cDNA synthesis used the whole RNA isolate, giving expressed TCRB sequences. Here immunoSEQ multiplex PCR was the method, and the copy in TCRdb shows in-frame clones only, minus some. The sample carries about 900,000 clones, under 20% recorded once. This receptor was identified in a woman between 18 and 29 years old in good health. The specimen was naive CD4+ T cells from blood.

CDR3 bases: TGTGCCAGCAGTGCCGGCCCCGGCTCCTACGAGCAGTACTTC. It yields the protein CASSAGPGSYEQYF. The V gene is TRBV28, the J gene TRBJ2-7, with D unresolved. Deletions cut 5 bases from V and 0 bases from J, with 11 bases between. Germline lookup yields CDR1 MDHEN and CDR2 SYDVKM. The CDR3 is 14 residues long.